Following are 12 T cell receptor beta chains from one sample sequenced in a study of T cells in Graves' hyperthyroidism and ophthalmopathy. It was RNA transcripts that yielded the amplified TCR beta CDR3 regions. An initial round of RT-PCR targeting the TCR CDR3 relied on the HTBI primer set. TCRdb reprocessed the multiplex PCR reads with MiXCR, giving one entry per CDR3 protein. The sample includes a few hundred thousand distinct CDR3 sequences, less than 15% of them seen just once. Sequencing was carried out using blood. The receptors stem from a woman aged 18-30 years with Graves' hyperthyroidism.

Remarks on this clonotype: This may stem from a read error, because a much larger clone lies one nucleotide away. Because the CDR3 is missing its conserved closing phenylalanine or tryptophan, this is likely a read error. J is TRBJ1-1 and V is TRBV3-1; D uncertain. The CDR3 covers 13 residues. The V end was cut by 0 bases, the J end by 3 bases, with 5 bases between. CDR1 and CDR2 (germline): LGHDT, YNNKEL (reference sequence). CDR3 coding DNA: TGTGCCAGCAGCCAAGATCCCGACACTGAAGCTTTCCTT. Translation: CASSQDPDTEAFL.

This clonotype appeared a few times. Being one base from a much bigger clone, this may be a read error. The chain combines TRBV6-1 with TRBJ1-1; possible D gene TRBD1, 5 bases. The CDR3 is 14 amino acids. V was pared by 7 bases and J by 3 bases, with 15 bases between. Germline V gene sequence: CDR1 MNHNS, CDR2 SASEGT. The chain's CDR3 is CASTPAGEYTEAFF. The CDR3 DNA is TGTGCCAGCACCCCCGCGGGGGAATACACTGAAGCTTTCTTT.

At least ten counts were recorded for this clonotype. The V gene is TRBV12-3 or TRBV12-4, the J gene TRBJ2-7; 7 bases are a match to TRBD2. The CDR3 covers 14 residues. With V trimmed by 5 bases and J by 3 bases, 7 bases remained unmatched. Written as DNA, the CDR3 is TGTGCCAGCAGTCGGGGCGGGAGAGTCTACGAGCAGTACTTC. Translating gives CASSRGGRVYEQYF.

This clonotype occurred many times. CDR3 sequence reads: CASSPGRSAYEQYF. The CDR3 coding sequence is TGCGCCAGCAGCCCCGGGAGGTCGGCCTACGAGCAGTACTTC. The rearrangement uses TRBV5-1 and TRBJ2-7; 7 bases match TRBD2. The CDR3 has 14 residues. V gave up 4 bases and J gave up 2 bases; unmatched junction bases: 6. Germline CDR1 SGHRS, CDR2 YFSETQ.

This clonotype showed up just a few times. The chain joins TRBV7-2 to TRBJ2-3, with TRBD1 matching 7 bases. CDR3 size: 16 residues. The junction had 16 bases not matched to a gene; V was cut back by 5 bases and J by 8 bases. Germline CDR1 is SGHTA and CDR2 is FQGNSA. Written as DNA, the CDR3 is TGTGCCAGCAGCGCCGTGACAGGGCCTTCCCGGGGTACGCAGTATTTT. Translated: CASSAVTGPSRGTQYF.

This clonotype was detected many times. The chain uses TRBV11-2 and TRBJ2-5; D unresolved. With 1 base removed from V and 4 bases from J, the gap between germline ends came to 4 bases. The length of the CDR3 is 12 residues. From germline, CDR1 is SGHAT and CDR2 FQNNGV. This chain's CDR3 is CASSLGRETQYF. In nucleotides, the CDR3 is TGTGCCAGCAGCTTAGGGAGAGAGACCCAGTACTTC.

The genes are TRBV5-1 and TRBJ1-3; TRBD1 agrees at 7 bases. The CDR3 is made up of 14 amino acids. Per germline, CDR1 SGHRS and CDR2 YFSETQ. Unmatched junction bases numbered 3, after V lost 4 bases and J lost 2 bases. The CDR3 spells CASSEGTAGNTIYF. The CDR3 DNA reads TGCGCCAGCAGCGAGGGGACAGCTGGAAACACCATATATTTT.

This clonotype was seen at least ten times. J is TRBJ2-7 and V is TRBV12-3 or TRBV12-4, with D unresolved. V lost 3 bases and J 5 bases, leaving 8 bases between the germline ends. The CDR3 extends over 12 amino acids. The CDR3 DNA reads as TGTGCCAGCAGTTTCCGCGAGCACGAGCAGTACTTC. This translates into CASSFREHEQYF.

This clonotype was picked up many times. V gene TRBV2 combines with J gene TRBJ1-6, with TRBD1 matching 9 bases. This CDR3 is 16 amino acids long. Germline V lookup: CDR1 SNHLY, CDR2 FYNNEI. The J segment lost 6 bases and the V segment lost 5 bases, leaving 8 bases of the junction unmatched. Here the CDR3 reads CASSPRQGVRNSPLHF. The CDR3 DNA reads TGTGCCAGCAGTCCTAGACAGGGGGTTCGTAATTCACCCCTCCACTTT.

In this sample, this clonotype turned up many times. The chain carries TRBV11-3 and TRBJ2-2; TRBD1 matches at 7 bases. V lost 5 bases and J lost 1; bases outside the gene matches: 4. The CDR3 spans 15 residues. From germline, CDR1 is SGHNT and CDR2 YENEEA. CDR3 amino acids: CASSKGAENTGELFF. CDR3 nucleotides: TGTGCCAGCAGCAAGGGGGCAGAGAACACCGGGGAGCTGTTTTTT.

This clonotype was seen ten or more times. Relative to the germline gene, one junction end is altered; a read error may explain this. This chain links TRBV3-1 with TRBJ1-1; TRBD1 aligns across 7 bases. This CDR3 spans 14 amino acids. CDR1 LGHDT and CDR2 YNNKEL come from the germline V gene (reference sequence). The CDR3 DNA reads TGTACCAGCAGCCATCCAGGGGGTGACACTGAAGCTTTCTTT. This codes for CTSSHPGGDTEAFF.

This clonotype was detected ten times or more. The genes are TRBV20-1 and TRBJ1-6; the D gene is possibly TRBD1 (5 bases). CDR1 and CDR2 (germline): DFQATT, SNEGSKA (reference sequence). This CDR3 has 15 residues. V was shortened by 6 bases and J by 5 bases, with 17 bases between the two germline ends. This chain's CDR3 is CSAQDRLRNNSPLHF. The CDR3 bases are TGCAGTGCCCAAGACAGACTAAGAAATAATTCACCCCTCCACTTT.